A selection of T cell receptor beta chains follows, all from one sample in a study of memory CD8 T cells in hepatitis C reinfection. Clones were sequenced by immunoSEQ multiplex PCR, and TCRdb holds only the in-frame ones, with some missing. The table records 50,000 or so clones, roughly 89% of them present only once. The material sequenced was naive CD8+ T cells sorted from blood. The receptors derive from a man between 18 and 35 years old with hepatitis C virus infection. Each CDR3 is given with its conserved first and last residue. D genes are given only for firm matches. Only part of the rows carry a size: once, few, many, or a class if the clone is expanded.

D gene: TRBD2
J gene: TRBJ2-1
clone size: NA
V gene: TRBV19
CDR3 protein: CASSRGGSSYNEQFF
CDR3 DNA: TGTGCCAGTAGCCGCGGGGGGAGCTCCTACAATGAGCAGTTCTTC

D gene: NA
J gene: TRBJ1-1
clone size: NA
V gene: TRBV18
CDR3 protein: CASSPGLEAFF
CDR3 DNA: TGTGCCAGCTCACCAGGACTAGAAGCTTTCTTT

D gene: NA
J gene: TRBJ2-5
clone size: NA
V gene: TRBV4-2
CDR3 protein: CASSHRSREETQYF
CDR3 DNA: TGTGCCAGCAGCCATCGATCCCGAGAAGAGACCCAGTACTTC

D gene: NA
J gene: TRBJ2-1
clone size: NA
V gene: TRBV10-3
CDR3 protein: CAISDWKADRSFNEQFF
CDR3 DNA: TGTGCCATCAGTGATTGGAAGGCGGATCGATCCTTCAATGAGCAGTTCTTC

D gene: NA
J gene: TRBJ1-2
clone size: once
V gene: TRBV7-9
CDR3 protein: CASSIQGTPNYGYTF
CDR3 DNA: TGTGCCAGCAGCATACAGGGTACCCCTAACTATGGCTACACCTTC

D gene: TRBD1
J gene: TRBJ2-7
clone size: few
V gene: TRBV4-1
CDR3 protein: CASSPLGAGGREQYF
CDR3 DNA: TGCGCCAGCAGCCCCCTCGGGGCAGGGGGCCGCGAGCAGTACTTC

D gene: NA
J gene: TRBJ1-2
clone size: NA
V gene: TRBV6-1
CDR3 protein: CASSELQNVNYGYTF
CDR3 DNA: TGTGCCAGCAGTGAATTACAGAACGTCAACTATGGCTACACCTTC

D gene: NA
J gene: TRBJ2-1
clone size: NA
V gene: TRBV7-6
CDR3 protein: CASSLVVGDEQFF
CDR3 DNA: TGTGCCAGCAGCTTAGTGGTGGGAGATGAGCAGTTCTTC

D gene: NA
J gene: TRBJ2-7
clone size: once
V gene: TRBV4-1
CDR3 protein: CASSQVTGVEGEQYF
CDR3 DNA: TGCGCCAGCAGCCAAGTGACGGGAGTGGAGGGCGAGCAGTACTTC

D gene: NA
J gene: TRBJ1-1
clone size: NA
V gene: TRBV15
CDR3 protein: CATSRDLRVTEAFF
CDR3 DNA: TGTGCCACCAGCAGAGATTTAAGAGTTACTGAAGCTTTCTTT

D gene: NA
J gene: TRBJ1-4
clone size: few
V gene: TRBV27
CDR3 protein: CASSEAGRVGEKLFF
CDR3 DNA: TGTGCCAGCAGCGAAGCCGGGAGGGTAGGCGAAAAACTGTTTTTT

D gene: TRBD1
J gene: TRBJ1-5
clone size: NA
V gene: TRBV28
CDR3 protein: CASSSARGDSNQPQHF
CDR3 DNA: TGTGCCAGCAGTTCAGCCAGGGGGGATAGCAATCAGCCCCAGCATTTT

D gene: NA
J gene: TRBJ1-1
clone size: NA
V gene: TRBV5-1
CDR3 protein: CASSPGQHAYEDTEAFF
CDR3 DNA: TGCGCCAGCAGCCCCGGACAACACGCCTATGAGGACACTGAAGCTTTCTTT

D gene: NA
J gene: TRBJ2-1
clone size: NA
V gene: TRBV4-1
CDR3 protein: CASSQVSGWGNEQFF
CDR3 DNA: TGCGCCAGCAGCCAAGTCAGCGGATGGGGCAATGAGCAGTTCTTC

D gene: TRBD1
J gene: TRBJ1-6
clone size: once
V gene: TRBV28
CDR3 protein: CASSSGGRYSPLHF
CDR3 DNA: TGTGCCAGCAGTTCAGGGGGCAGGTATTCACCCCTCCACTTT

D gene: TRBD1
J gene: TRBJ1-4
clone size: NA
V gene: TRBV11-2
CDR3 protein: CASSTGGGTGEANEKLFF
CDR3 DNA: TGTGCCAGCAGCACCGGGGGGGGGACAGGGGAAGCTAATGAAAAACTGTTTTTT

D gene: TRBD2
J gene: TRBJ2-1
clone size: NA
V gene: TRBV13
CDR3 protein: CASSPRGSGRYNEQFF
CDR3 DNA: TGTGCCAGCAGCCCCCGGGGTAGCGGGAGATACAATGAGCAGTTCTTC

D gene: TRBD2
J gene: TRBJ2-5
clone size: NA
V gene: TRBV6-5
CDR3 protein: CASSPGGAQETQYF
CDR3 DNA: TGTGCCAGCAGCCCGGGAGGTGCCCAAGAGACCCAGTACTTC

D gene: TRBD2
J gene: TRBJ2-5
clone size: NA
V gene: TRBV2
CDR3 protein: CASQKLAGGQETQYF
CDR3 DNA: TGTGCCAGCCAAAAACTAGCGGGAGGCCAAGAGACCCAGTACTTC

D gene: NA
J gene: TRBJ1-5
clone size: NA
V gene: TRBV19
CDR3 protein: CASSMGPYGGQPQHF
CDR3 DNA: TGTGCCAGTAGTATGGGGCCCTACGGGGGTCAGCCCCAGCATTTT

D gene: TRBD1
J gene: TRBJ2-3
clone size: NA
V gene: TRBV27
CDR3 protein: CASSPIAPTTGRRTDTQYF
CDR3 DNA: TGTGCCAGCAGTCCTATTGCCCCAACGACAGGGCGAAGGACAGATACGCAGTATTTT

D gene: NA
J gene: TRBJ2-1
clone size: NA
V gene: TRBV5-1
CDR3 protein: CASSLYSRNEQFF
CDR3 DNA: TGCGCCAGCAGCTTATATTCCCGCAATGAGCAGTTCTTC

D gene: TRBD2
J gene: TRBJ2-1
clone size: NA
V gene: TRBV27
CDR3 protein: CASASGPSGAYNEQFF
CDR3 DNA: TGTGCCAGCGCCTCAGGCCCTAGCGGGGCATACAATGAGCAGTTCTTC

D gene: NA
J gene: TRBJ1-1
clone size: NA
V gene: TRBV11-2
CDR3 protein: CASSFGRGYNTEAFF
CDR3 DNA: TGTGCCAGCAGCTTTGGTAGGGGGTATAACACTGAAGCTTTCTTT

D gene: NA
J gene: TRBJ2-7
clone size: NA
V gene: TRBV10-2
CDR3 protein: CASSENRNTYEQYF
CDR3 DNA: TGCGCCAGCAGTGAGAACAGAAATACCTACGAGCAGTACTTC

D gene: TRBD2
J gene: TRBJ2-3
clone size: once
V gene: TRBV5-1
CDR3 protein: CASSSGTSGRAGADTQYF
CDR3 DNA: TGCGCCAGCAGCTCCGGGACTAGCGGGAGGGCCGGAGCAGATACGCAGTATTTT

D gene: NA
J gene: TRBJ2-4
clone size: NA
V gene: TRBV7-9
CDR3 protein: CASSTLPGRKNIQYF
CDR3 DNA: TGTGCCAGCAGCACTTTACCGGGGAGGAAAAACATTCAGTACTTC